This TCR beta chain derives from a study of T cell responses to AZD1222 COVID-19 vaccine. Study findings and constraints: Across the whole spike, CD4 TCRs peaked at regions 160-218 and 743-854. Females outnumbered males among donors, who were mostly white British; clonal diversity was possibly underestimated. Repertoires were collected only later (after the peak T cell response had occurred).

From germline, CDR1 is SGHAT and CDR2 FQNNGV. The CDR3 runs to 14 residues. The V and J ends lost 3 bases and 4 bases, in that order; junction bases with no gene match: 3. On this clone itself: Its antigen is unidentified.

Pooled samples include second doses given at about 4 or 12 weeks. Using immunoSEQ multiplex PCR, the repertoire was profiled, and TCRdb retains in-frame clones only, with some absent. Of roughly 77,000 clones listed, just over 90% are singletons. This rearrangement joins TRBV11-2 to TRBJ1-5; 7 bases are a match to TRBD1. This receptor was obtained from an adult who received the AZD1222 COVID-19 vaccine. Specimen: peripheral blood, collected 28 days after the second AZD1222 dose. The CDR3 is CASSLGQTNQPQHF. As DNA, the CDR3 is TGTGCCAGCAGCTTGGGACAGACTAATCAGCCCCAGCATTTT.